Listed here are 31 T cell receptor beta chains from one sample, sequenced in a study of T cell clonality in common variable immunodeficiency. TCRdb keeps only in-frame clones here, not all; method: immunoSEQ multiplex PCR. Observed in the sample are about 45,000 clones, none of them singletons. The specimen was peripheral blood mononuclear cells. These receptors were collected from a person between 18 and 75 years old in good health.

This clone was observed many times. The read is 3 residues too short to cover the CDR3 end, so that end is filled in from the germline J gene. The chain has TRBV7-9 and TRBJ2-5, with D possibly matching TRBD1 (6 bases). This CDR3 has 12 residues. CDR1 is SEHNR and CDR2 is FQNEAQ in the germline V gene (reference sequence). Deletions cut 5 bases from V and 5 bases from J, with 9 bases between. The CDR3 sequence: CASSGGDETQYF. Partial CDR3 DNA: TGTGCCAGCAGCGGGGGCGATGAGACC.

This clone appeared many times. The junction differs from germline at one of its ends, possibly a read error. The covered CDR3 bases are TGTGCCAGCTCGCCACAGGAGCGGAGTGGC. Translation gives CASSPQERSG. The complete CDR3 sequence is CASSPQERSGYTF. The rearrangement uses TRBV18 and TRBJ1-2; TRBD1 is a possible D gene (5 bases). The read ends 3 residues before the CDR3 terminus; that terminus is restored from the germline J gene. The CDR3 covers 13 residues. The V gene's germline CDR1 is KGHSH and CDR2 LQKENI.

In this sample, this clone turned up many times. The sequence runs out 3 residues before the end of the CDR3; the remainder is reconstructed from the germline J gene. The V gene is TRBV19, the J gene TRBJ2-7; 10 positions agree with TRBD2. Germline CDR1 reads LNHDA; CDR2 reads SQIVND (reference sequence). After removal of 6 bases from V and 3 bases from J, the junction contained 5 bases not matched to a gene. The CDR3 totals 14 residues. The sequenced part of the CDR3 DNA is TGTGCCAGTAGAGAGCGGGGGGGCCGCTACGAG. Its protein product is CASRERGGRYE. The whole CDR3 sequence is CASRERGGRYEQYF.

This clone occurred many times. The read is 3 residues too short to cover the CDR3 end, so that end is filled in from the germline J gene. V and J are TRBV5-6 and TRBJ2-3, with TRBD1 identical over 10 bases. With V trimmed by 8 bases and J by 6 bases, 9 bases remained unmatched. From germline, CDR1 is SGHDT and CDR2 YYEEEE. The CDR3 sequence is 14 residues long. The CDR3 DNA, read in part, is TGTGCCAGTAGGAGACAGGGGGCCGGGGATACG. Translation: CASRRQGAGDT. The CDR3 in full is CASRRQGAGDTQYF.

This clone appeared many times. The observed sequence ends 3 residues before the CDR3 terminus, with the missing tail filled in from the germline J gene. The chain uses TRBV11-3 and TRBJ2-2, with D perhaps matching TRBD1 or TRBD2 (5 bases each). CDR3 length equals 12 residues. V was pared by 5 bases and J by 7 bases, with 8 bases between. The germline V gene has CDR1 SGHNT and CDR2 YENEEA. Partial CDR3 DNA: TGTGCCAGCAGCCCGAGGGGCGGGGAG. It translates to CASSPRGGE. The CDR3 as a whole reads CASSPRGGELFF. The whole variable domain, remainder taken from reference TRBV11-3 and TRBJ2-2, is EAGVVQSPRYKIIEKKQPVAFWCNPISGHNTLYWYLQNLGQGPELLIRYENEEAVDDSQLPKDRFSAERLKGVDSTLKIQPAELGDSAVYLCASSPRGGELFFGEGSRLTVL.

This clone occurred many times. Read data end 3 residues before the CDR3 end; the end is taken from the germline J gene. This chain connects TRBV4-2 to TRBJ2-1, with D unresolved. V was pared by 6 bases and J by 7 bases, with 7 bases between. Looked up from germline, CDR1 is LGHNA and CDR2 is YNFKEQ. The CDR3 contains 11 residues. This chain's CDR3 is CASRVGNEQFF. The covered CDR3 bases are TGTGCCAGCAGGGTCGGGAATGAG.

This clone was counted at least ten times. Here the CDR3 reads CASSAIRDRTYEQYF. CDR3 DNA (partial): TGTGCCAGCAGCGCGATACGGGACAGAACCTACGAG. V and J are TRBV11-2 and TRBJ2-7; TRBD1 aligns across 7 bases. The read comes to an end 3 residues before the CDR3 does, leaving the germline J gene to fill in the end. This CDR3 region has 15 residues. CDR1 is SGHAT, CDR2 FQNNGV, per germline. V dropped 5 bases and J dropped 2; count of bases not matched to a gene: 9.

This clone has ten or more counts. The read falls 3 residues short of the CDR3 end, and the missing part is taken from the germline J gene. The genes are TRBV7-6 and TRBJ2-1; D is undetermined. V was shortened by 1 base and J by 0 bases, with 10 bases between the two germline ends. The CDR3 runs to 16 residues. CDR1 and CDR2 from the germline V gene are SGHVS and FNYEAQ. CDR3 protein: CASSLVSRSSYNEQFF. The DNA read from the CDR3 is TGTGCCAGCAGCTTAGTGAGCAGGAGCTCCTACAATGAG.

This clone occurred a few times. The read terminates 3 residues before the CDR3 end, so the remaining end is supplied by the germline J gene. The chain combines TRBV7-2 with TRBJ2-4, with D possibly TRBD1 on 6 matching bases. Germline assignment: CDR1 SGHTA and CDR2 FQGNSA. The CDR3 runs to 16 residues. CDR3 sequence: CASSLASGVIWYGQYF. The CDR3 bases that were read are TGTGCCAGCAGCTTAGCCTCAGGGGTAATTTGGTATGGT. The full variable domain, completed using reference TRBV7-2 and TRBJ2-4, is GAGVSQSPSNKVTEKGKDVELRCDPISGHTALYWYRQSLGQGLEFLIYFQGNSAPDKSGLPSDRFSAERTGGSVSTLTIQRTQQEDSAVYLCASSLASGVIWYGQYFGAGTRLSVL.

This clone was seen at least ten times. The read ends 3 residues early relative to the CDR3; the germline J gene fills the gap. The genes are TRBV29-1 and TRBJ2-7; 8 bases fit TRBD2. From germline, CDR1 is SQVTM and CDR2 ANQGSEA. This CDR3 has 14 residues. With V trimmed by 0 bases and J by 2 bases, 3 bases remained unmatched. The CDR3 sequence is CSVEEGGGTYEQYF. CDR3 bases read: TGCAGCGTTGAAGAAGGCGGGGGGACCTACGAG.

This clone was recorded many times. At one end, the junction sequence differs from germline, possibly due to a read error. The read terminates 3 residues before the CDR3 end, so the remaining end is supplied by the germline J gene. The rearrangement joins TRBV6-1 to TRBJ2-3, with 8 nucleotides matching TRBD2. CDR3 length equals 15 residues. Per germline, CDR1 MNHNS and CDR2 SASEGT. The part of the CDR3 DNA that was read is TGTGCCAGCAGGGAAGCGGGAGCGGGTACAGATACG. The encoded protein is CASREAGAGTDT. In full, the CDR3 is CASREAGAGTDTQYF.

This clone was seen many times. The CDR3 end falls 3 residues outside the read, so it is completed with the germline J gene. The chain is built from TRBV20-1 and TRBJ2-3, with 7 positions matching TRBD1. CDR1 and CDR2 from the germline V gene are DFQATT and SNEGSKA (reference sequence). This CDR3 spans 17 amino acids. J gave up 3 bases and V 0 bases, and 12 bases lay outside the gene matches. Here the CDR3 reads CSARDWDRDSLTDTQYF. CDR3 DNA, as far as it was read: TGCAGTGCTAGAGATTGGGACCGGGACAGCTTAACAGATACG.

This clone was seen many times. CDR3 DNA (partial): TGCAGTGCTAGAGCAGTTCAGGGGGCTGATACG. The encoded protein is CSARAVQGADT. The full CDR3 reads CSARAVQGADTQYF. The chain couples TRBV20-1 to TRBJ2-3; 8 bases map to TRBD1. Read data end 3 residues before the CDR3 end; the end is taken from the germline J gene. The germline gives CDR1 DFQATT, CDR2 SNEGSKA (reference sequence). This CDR3 region has 14 residues. Trimming took 1 base from V and 6 from J; bases not matched to a gene: 6.

This clone was found many times. From the germline J gene comes the end of the CDR3, since the read stops 3 residues before it. V usage is TRBV5-1 and J usage is TRBJ2-3; 9 bases map to TRBD1. The trim removed 7 bases at V and 2 bases at J, leaving 2 bases unmatched. This CDR3 spans 13 amino acids. Germline CDR1 SGHRS, CDR2 YFSETQ. Incomplete CDR3 DNA: TGCGCCAGCGGACAGGGGAACACAGATACG. It encodes CASGQGNTDT. The whole CDR3 protein reads CASGQGNTDTQYF.

This clone was counted ten times or more. The CDR3 goes on 3 residues after the read ends, and that part is filled in from the germline J gene. V usage is TRBV5-1 and J usage is TRBJ2-1, with 10 bases matching TRBD2. V lost 6 bases to trimming and J lost 6 bases; unmatched junction nucleotides: 6. This CDR3 comprises 14 residues. CDR1 SGHRS and CDR2 YFSETQ come from the germline V gene. The CDR3 here is CASMIAGGPNEQFF. The CDR3 DNA, read in part, is TGCGCCAGCATGATAGCGGGAGGTCCCAATGAG.

In this sample, this clone turned up many times. Coverage ceases 3 residues before the CDR3 finishes, and the germline J gene fills in the end. The rearrangement joins TRBV4-1 to TRBJ2-5; 9 bases align to TRBD1. J lost 5 bases, V lost 4 bases, and 8 bases had no gene match. This CDR3 contains 15 residues. Germline CDR1 MGHRA, CDR2 YSYEKL. The CDR3 sequence: CASSPGQGGKETQYF. The CDR3 bases that were read are TGCGCCAGCAGCCCGGGACAGGGTGGTAAGGAGACC.

Ten or more counts support this clone. The read terminates 3 residues before the CDR3 end, so the remaining end is supplied by the germline J gene. The chain carries TRBV19 and TRBJ1-1; 9 nucleotides line up with TRBD1. Germline CDR1 reads LNHDA; CDR2 reads SQIVND (reference sequence). Trimming at V came to 6 bases and at J to 2 bases, leaving 4 bases not matched to a gene. The CDR3 length is 14 residues. The CDR3 loop reads CASRGQGRNTEAFF. The sequenced CDR3 bases are TGTGCCAGTAGGGGACAGGGCCGAAACACTGAA.

Points on this clone: The CDR3 is cut off 3 residues early in the read; its end comes from the germline J gene. The chain couples TRBV11-2 to TRBJ1-2; a weak D match, TRBD1 (6 bases). Per germline, CDR1 SGHAT and CDR2 FQNNGV. This CDR3 contains 12 residues. CDR3 in amino acids: CASSFQGRGYTF. The covered CDR3 bases are TGTGCCAGCAGCTTCCAGGGGCGCGGC.

This clone was counted ten times or more. The read terminates 3 residues before the CDR3 end, so the remaining end is supplied by the germline J gene. The rearrangement joins TRBV28 to TRBJ1-1; possible D gene TRBD1, 6 bases. The germline CDR1 and CDR2 sequences are MDHEN and SYDVKM. This CDR3 is 14 amino acids long. Deletions cut 5 bases from V and 6 bases from J, with 16 bases between. CDR3 DNA (partial): TGTGCCAGCAGTCCGGAGATCAGGGGAGCTGAA. This translates into CASSPEIRGAE. The whole CDR3 sequence is CASSPEIRGAEAFF.

This clone was detected many times. CDR3 loop: CAARQGANTEAFF. CDR3 bases read: TGTGCCGCCCGACAGGGGGCGAACACTGAA. The J gene is TRBJ1-1, the V gene TRBV10-3; 10 positions match TRBD1. The CDR3 extends 3 residues past the end of the read, so its final part is completed from the germline J gene. The germline V gene has CDR1 ENHRY and CDR2 SYGVKD. This CDR3 comprises 13 residues. The V and J ends lost 11 bases and 1 base, in that order; junction bases with no gene match: 4.

This clone was recorded many times. With the read ending 3 residues before the CDR3 end, the germline J gene is used to fill in that end. The chain employs TRBV5-6 and TRBJ1-5, with D hard to call. The CDR3 spans 15 residues. Trimming removed 0 bases at V and 0 bases at J, with 7 bases between. CDR1 is SGHDT and CDR2 is YYEEEE in the germline V gene. Partial CDR3 DNA: TGTGCCAGCAGCTTGGGGAGCGCTAGCAATCAGCCC. Translated: CASSLGSASNQP. The CDR3, in full, reads CASSLGSASNQPQHF.

This clone was counted many times. Read data end 3 residues before the CDR3 end; the end is taken from the germline J gene. The rearrangement joins TRBV4-1 to TRBJ2-2; tentative D call: TRBD2 (5 bases). CDR1 MGHRA and CDR2 YSYEKL come from the germline V gene. The CDR3 is 15 residues long. The V gene lost 6 bases and the J gene lost 0 bases, with 11 bases spanning the gap. Incomplete CDR3 DNA: TGCGCCAGCAGTCACCGAGGGTCGAACACCGGGGAG. Protein sequence: CASSHRGSNTGE. In full, the CDR3 reads CASSHRGSNTGELFF.

This clone was counted many times. The CDR3 end falls 3 residues outside the read, so it is completed with the germline J gene. This chain uses TRBV3-1 (or the pseudogene TRBV3-2) with TRBJ2-3; D gene ambiguous. CDR3 length equals 16 residues. The ends were cut back, 5 bases at V and 2 bases at J, with 17 bases in the middle. CDR1 LGHDT and CDR2 YNNKEL come from the germline V gene (reference sequence). The CDR3 bases that were read are TGTGCCAGCAGCAATACTCAAACCTCACTCACAGATACG. This encodes CASSNTQTSLTDT. The entire CDR3 is CASSNTQTSLTDTQYF.

This clone was recorded at least ten times. The missing CDR3 end, 3 residues past where the read stops, is filled in from the germline J gene. The rearrangement joins TRBV4-2 to TRBJ2-1; TRBD2 matches 13 bases. Losses at the gene ends were 4 bases for V and 4 bases for J; bases not matched to a gene: 10. CDR1 and CDR2 (germline): LGHNA, YNFKEQ. The CDR3 totals 18 residues. The CDR3: CASSLYWTSGSSYNEQFF. Incomplete CDR3 DNA: TGTGCCAGCAGCCTATATTGGACTAGCGGGAGTTCGTACAATGAG.

This clone was detected ten times or more. The read is 3 residues too short to cover the CDR3 end, so that end is filled in from the germline J gene. The J gene is TRBJ1-1, the V gene TRBV5-5, with D unresolved. The germline gives CDR1 SGHKS, CDR2 YYEKEE (reference sequence). The CDR3 contains 14 residues. V lost 2 bases to trimming and J lost 3 bases, with 11 bases between them. The chain's CDR3 is CASSFQVGDTEAFF. CDR3 bases read: TGTGCCAGCAGCTTCCAAGTCGGGGACACTGAA.

The sample holds many counts of this clone. The sequence runs out 3 residues before the end of the CDR3; the remainder is reconstructed from the germline J gene. The chain has TRBV18 and TRBJ2-2; 8 bases fit TRBD2. The CDR3 contains 16 residues. From germline, CDR1 is KGHSH and CDR2 LQKENI. The J segment lost 4 bases and the V segment lost 5 bases, leaving 9 bases of the junction unmatched. CDR3 DNA (partial): TGTGCCAGCTCATCCATAATAGCGGGGTTCACCGGGGAG. Translated, it gives CASSSIIAGFTGE. From start to end, the CDR3 is CASSSIIAGFTGELFF.

This clone was recorded many times. An end of the junction does not agree with germline; a read error may underlie this. The sequenced fragment ends 3 residues before the CDR3 boundary, so the rest is inferred from the germline J gene. The rearrangement links TRBV10-1 to TRBJ1-2; maybe TRBD1 (5 bases). Germline V gene sequence: CDR1 WNHNN, CDR2 SYGVQD (reference sequence). CDR3 length equals 13 residues. CDR3 loop: CATSDSSGLGYTF. CDR3 DNA (partial): TGCGCCACCAGTGACAGTTCTGGTCTCGGC.

This clone was observed at least ten times. The CDR3 DNA, read in part, is TGTGCCAGTATTAAGACAGGCGACACTGAA. This gives the protein CASIKTGDTE. The whole CDR3 protein is CASIKTGDTEAFF. The V call is TRBV19, the J call TRBJ1-1, with D perhaps TRBD1 (6 bases). The read ends 3 residues early relative to the CDR3; the germline J gene fills the gap. The CDR3 sequence is 13 residues long. The V and J ends lost 7 bases and 3 bases respectively, with 12 bases between them. The germline V gene has CDR1 LNHDA and CDR2 SQIVND (reference sequence).

This clone was counted ten times or more. The read terminates 3 residues before the CDR3 end, so the remaining end is supplied by the germline J gene. The rearrangement joins TRBV19 to TRBJ2-5; TRBD2 matches 7 bases. J gave up 5 bases and V 7 bases, and 4 bases lay outside the gene matches. The CDR3 length is 12 residues. CDR1 is LNHDA, CDR2 SQIVND, per germline (reference sequence). The CDR3 here is CASMREGETQYF. CDR3 DNA (partial): TGTGCCAGTATGAGGGAGGGGGAGACC. Filled out from reference TRBV19 and TRBJ2-5, the complete variable domain reads DGGITQSPKYLFRKEGQNVTLSCEQNLNHDAMYWYRQDPGQGLRLIYYSQIVNDFQKGDIAEGYSVSREKKESFPLTVTSAQKNPTAFYLCASMREGETQYFGPGTRLLVL.

This clone has ten or more counts. The read finishes 3 residues shy of the CDR3 end, and the germline J gene is used to complete it. V is TRBV28 and J is TRBJ2-7; D is perhaps TRBD1 (7 bases). Germline V gives CDR1 MDHEN, CDR2 SYDVKM. The length of the CDR3 is 13 residues. V was shortened by 7 bases and J by 2 bases, with 12 bases between the two germline ends. The DNA read from the CDR3 is TGTGCCAGCACAGGGGGGTTTCCCTACGAG. Amino acid sequence: CASTGGFPYE. The whole CDR3 protein is CASTGGFPYEQYF.

This clone was found many times. The CDR3 end is not reached by the read, which stops 3 residues before it; the germline J gene fills it in. Other DNA sequences within the sample encode an identical CDR3. The J gene is TRBJ1-5, the V gene TRBV20-1, with D possibly being TRBD1 (5 bases). Germline CDR1 and CDR2: DFQATT and SNEGSKA (reference sequence). Trimming pared 4 bases from V and 1 base from J, leaving 14 bases between. The CDR3 loop spans 15 amino acids. CDR3 sequence reads: CSAKPVGGSNQPQHF. CDR3 bases read: TGCAGTGCTAAACCCGTGGGGGGGAGCAATCAGCCC.